The subject of this entry is one T cell receptor beta chain. Its antigen is not identified. Germline V lookup: CDR1 MNHNS, CDR2 SASEGT. This CDR3 has 16 residues. Trimming removed 1 base from V and 3 bases from J; junction bases left unmatched: 8. This record comes from a study of cytomegalovirus exposure and HLA in healthy donors. Vbeta (60) and Jbeta (13) primers were used in the PCR. The protocol was immunoSEQ multiplex PCR, while the TCRdb copy is restricted to in-frame clones and leaves out a portion. There are about 150,000 clones in the sample; 75% to 85% occur only once, and roughly 4% lies in the top ten. Study results and caveats: The analysis excluded some indistinguishable V segments, including TRBV6-2 and TRBV6-3. The classifier reportedly diagnosed cytomegalovirus status with high sensitivity and specificity.

Donors had nominal health at sampling but likely had unrecorded immune exposures. The receptor was isolated from a human donor in good health. The rearrangement uses TRBV6-1 and TRBJ2-5, with 7 bases that match TRBD1. The sequencing sample was made of PBMCs. The CDR3 bases are TGTGCCAGCAGTGAAGTATCTGACAGGGTAAAAGAGACCCAGTACTTC. Translation gives CASSEVSDRVKETQYF.